The 29 T cell receptor beta chains given below trace back to one sample, sequenced in a study of blood T cell repertoires in COVID-19. TCRdb's copy holds only in-frame clones and misses some; the assay was immunoSEQ multiplex PCR. The repertoire consists of 200,000 to 250,000 clones, with roughly 84% occurring once and the leading ten covering around a sixth. The sequencing sample was made of peripheral blood. These receptors all stem from a woman older than 75 with active or convalescent COVID-19.

Only a few counts were recorded for this clone. The chain carries TRBV5-1 and TRBJ1-1, with 7 bases matching TRBD1. The trim removed 4 bases at V and 5 bases at J, leaving 8 bases unmatched. Germline values: CDR1 SGHRS, CDR2 YFSETQ. The CDR3 has 14 residues. The CDR3 loop reads CASSSGTDQTEAFF. The CDR3 DNA reads TGCGCCAGCAGCAGTGGGACAGATCAAACTGAAGCTTTCTTT.

The chain links TRBV7-2 to TRBJ1-2; 8 nucleotides agree with TRBD1. Germline-derived CDR1 and CDR2 are SGHTA and FQGNSA. Unmatched junction bases numbered 9, after V lost 5 bases and J lost 7 bases. This CDR3 contains 14 residues. The CDR3 coding sequence is TGTGCCAGCAGCAAGCAGGGGGCTCTTCGTGGCTACACCTTC. The encoded protein is CASSKQGALRGYTF.

The chain couples TRBV7-9 to TRBJ2-5, with 7 bases identical to TRBD1. V shed 2 bases, J shed 4 bases, and the junction held 4 bases outside the gene matches. Germline loops: CDR1 SEHNR, CDR2 FQNEAQ (reference sequence). The CDR3 totals 14 residues. DNA of the CDR3: TGTGCCAGCAGCTTAAAGGGGGCGGGAGAGACCCAGTACTTC. Its translation: CASSLKGAGETQYF.

The chain links TRBV7-2 to TRBJ1-1; D gene uncertain. The V gene lost 1 base and the J gene lost 1 base, with 10 bases spanning the gap. There are 15 residues in the CDR3. Germline CDR1 SGHTA, CDR2 FQGNSA. The CDR3 nucleotides read TGTGCCAGCAGCTTAGTGTCAGGTGCGAACACTGAAGCTTTCTTT. Translation gives CASSLVSGANTEAFF.

This clone was recorded a few times. This rearrangement joins TRBV7-2 to TRBJ2-7; TRBD2 matches at 11 bases. Germline V gene lookup returns CDR1 SGHTA and CDR2 FQGNSA. The CDR3 sequence is 15 residues long. The V gene end was trimmed by 5 bases and the J gene end by 4 bases; junction bases not matched to a gene: 7. Here the CDR3 DNA reads TGTGCCAGCAGCAGATTAGCGGGAGGGAGGTACGAGCAGTACTTC. It specifies CASSRLAGGRYEQYF.

The chain uses TRBV5-8 and TRBJ1-6, with D unresolved. CDR3 length: 11 residues. Trimming cost V 6 bases and J 11 bases, with 9 bases left between them. Germline V CDR1 and CDR2: SGHTS, YDEGEE. Here the CDR3 reads CASTSEAPLHF. CDR3 bases: TGTGCCAGCACTTCAGAGGCACCCCTCCACTTT.

A word on this clone: Within the sample, other DNA sequences also encode this same CDR3. V usage is TRBV9 and J usage is TRBJ2-6; TRBD1 agrees at 9 bases. With 5 bases clipped from V and 0 bases from J, the junction kept 6 bases outside the gene matches. The CDR3 length is 17 residues. Germline V gene lookup returns CDR1 SGDLS and CDR2 YYNGEE. CDR3 protein: CASSEGTGFSGANVLTF. Here the CDR3 DNA reads TGTGCCAGCAGTGAAGGGACAGGGTTCTCTGGGGCCAACGTCCTGACTTTC.

The chain uses TRBV5-1 and TRBJ2-6; D is possibly TRBD1 (6 bases). The CDR3 is made up of 15 amino acids. Germline V gene sequence: CDR1 SGHRS, CDR2 YFSETQ. Between the trimmed V and J ends, which lost 4 bases and 1 base, there was a span of 9 bases. The CDR3 loop is CASSLGQSGANVLTF. The CDR3 nucleotides read TGCGCCAGCAGCCTCGGACAGTCTGGGGCCAACGTCCTGACTTTC.

The chain is built from TRBV7-2 and TRBJ1-5; 8 nucleotides match TRBD1. J was trimmed by 6 bases and V by 5 bases; bases with no gene match: 6. Germline CDR1 SGHTA, CDR2 FQGNSA. The CDR3 has 14 residues. The CDR3 nucleotides are TGTGCCAGCAGCACGCCAGGGGGCCCTCAGCCCCAGCATTTT. As protein: CASSTPGGPQPQHF. Looking up the rest from reference TRBV7-2 and TRBJ1-5 gives the full variable domain: GAGVSQSPSNKVTEKGKDVELRCDPISGHTALYWYRQSLGQGLEFLIYFQGNSAPDKSGLPSDRFSAERTGGSVSTLTIQRTQQEDSAVYLCASSTPGGPQPQHFGDGTRLSIL.

This clone was seen a handful of times. The genes are TRBV7-8 and TRBJ2-7; tentatively, D is TRBD2 (6 bases). The V gene's germline CDR1 is SGHVS and CDR2 FQNEAQ. V was trimmed by 2 bases and J by 2 bases, leaving 10 bases between them. This CDR3 comprises 14 residues. The CDR3 loop is CASSLNSGPYEQYF. The DNA of the CDR3 is TGTGCCAGCAGCTTAAACAGCGGGCCCTACGAGCAGTACTTC. The whole variable domain, filled in from reference TRBV7-8 and TRBJ2-7, reads GAGVSQSPRYKVAKRGQDVALRCDPISGHVSLFWYQQALGQGPEFLTYFQNEAQLDKSGLPSDRFFAERPEGSVSTLKIQRTQQEDSAVYLCASSLNSGPYEQYFGPGTRLTVT.

The chain joins TRBV11-3 to TRBJ2-1, with TRBD2 matching 12 bases. V lost 5 bases, J lost 6 bases, and 17 bases stayed unmatched. The CDR3 spans 19 residues. From germline, CDR1 is SGHNT and CDR2 YENEEA. CDR3 loop: CASSLTSGGHRGASNEQFF. In DNA form, the CDR3 reads TGTGCCAGCAGCCTGACTAGCGGGGGACACCGGGGGGCCTCCAATGAGCAGTTCTTC.

The chain links TRBV9 to TRBJ2-2; 9 bases map to TRBD1. Germline CDR1 is SGDLS and CDR2 is YYNGEE. The V segment lost 6 bases and the J segment 3 bases; nucleotides outside the gene matches: 6. This CDR3 region has 15 residues. CDR3 nucleotide sequence: TGTGCCAGCAACTACGGGGACAGGGACACCGGGGAGCTGTTTTTT. Its translation: CASNYGDRDTGELFF.

The rearrangement links TRBV5-1 to TRBJ2-1; TRBD2 agrees at 12 bases. This CDR3 is 16 amino acids long. V shed 0 bases and J 7 bases; nucleotides not matched to a gene: 5. The germline gives CDR1 SGHRS, CDR2 YFSETQ. CDR3 DNA: TGCGCCAGCAGCTTGGGTTCTAGCGGGGGGGTGAATGAGCAGTTCTTC. Translating it yields CASSLGSSGGVNEQFF.

V is TRBV5-1 and J is TRBJ2-5; TRBD1 matches at 7 bases. The germline CDR1 and CDR2 sequences are SGHRS and YFSETQ. This CDR3 comprises 14 residues. With 3 bases clipped from V and 1 base from J, the junction kept 3 bases outside the gene matches. CDR3: CASSSGQAQETQYF. The CDR3 coding sequence is TGCGCCAGCAGCTCCGGACAGGCCCAAGAGACCCAGTACTTC.

The CDR3, as DNA: TGTGCCAGCAGCCAACCAGGGGGCAAGTCCTACGAGCAGTACTTC. This encodes CASSQPGGKSYEQYF. The chain employs TRBV7-2 and TRBJ2-7; TRBD1 matches 8 bases. CDR1 and CDR2 from the germline V gene are SGHTA and FQGNSA. J was trimmed by 1 base and V by 5 bases; bases with no gene match: 7. The CDR3 sequence is 15 residues long.

The gene calls are TRBV28 and TRBJ1-1; perhaps TRBD1 as D (6 bases). The ends were cut back, 5 bases at V and 6 bases at J, with 16 bases in the middle. CDR1 is MDHEN, CDR2 SYDVKM, per germline. The CDR3 covers 14 residues. The CDR3 spells CASSGQGWVAEAFF. For the CDR3, the DNA is TGTGCCAGCAGTGGGCAGGGGTGGGTAGCTGAAGCTTTCTTT.

The V and J genes are TRBV5-1 and TRBJ2-5; a possible D gene is TRBD1 (6 bases). V lost 6 bases and J 1 base, leaving 19 bases between the germline ends. Germline V lookup: CDR1 SGHRS, CDR2 YFSETQ. CDR3 length: 16 amino acids. CDR3 in amino acids: CASTLGPQGGQETQYF. The CDR3 DNA reads TGCGCCAGCACCCTGGGCCCACAGGGTGGCCAAGAGACCCAGTACTTC. The full variable domain, completed using reference TRBV5-1 and TRBJ2-5, is KAGVTQTPRYLIKTRGQQVTLSCSPISGHRSVSWYQQTPGQGLQFLFEYFSETQRNKGNFPGRFSGRQFSNSRSEMNVSTLELGDSALYLCASTLGPQGGQETQYFGPGTRLLVL.

V gene TRBV5-1 combines with J gene TRBJ2-2, with D perhaps matching TRBD2 (6 bases). V lost 4 bases and J 5 bases, leaving 15 bases between the germline ends. The CDR3 is 15 residues long. Germline CDR1 reads SGHRS; CDR2 reads YFSETQ. The CDR3, as DNA: TGCGCCAGCAGCAGTGGGGGGTCCATTACCGGGGAGCTGTTTTTT. This gives the protein CASSSGGSITGELFF. Looking up the rest from reference TRBV5-1 and TRBJ2-2 gives the full variable domain: KAGVTQTPRYLIKTRGQQVTLSCSPISGHRSVSWYQQTPGQGLQFLFEYFSETQRNKGNFPGRFSGRQFSNSRSEMNVSTLELGDSALYLCASSSGGSITGELFFGEGSRLTVL.

The chain employs TRBV5-1 and TRBJ2-5; a weak D match, TRBD2 (5 bases). The germline V and J ends were trimmed by 0 bases and 4 bases, with 10 bases remaining between them. The CDR3 is 14 amino acids. Germline CDR1 reads SGHRS; CDR2 reads YFSETQ. For the CDR3, the DNA is TGCGCCAGCAGCTTGGCGGGGTTCGCAGAGACCCAGTACTTC. Translating gives CASSLAGFAETQYF. The full variable domain, rest sourced from reference TRBV5-1 and TRBJ2-5, is KAGVTQTPRYLIKTRGQQVTLSCSPISGHRSVSWYQQTPGQGLQFLFEYFSETQRNKGNFPGRFSGRQFSNSRSEMNVSTLELGDSALYLCASSLAGFAETQYFGPGTRLLVL.

The rearrangement links TRBV29-1 to TRBJ2-7; 9 positions agree with TRBD1. The germline CDR1 and CDR2 sequences are SQVTM and ANQGSEA. The J segment lost 5 bases and the V segment lost 4 bases, leaving 9 bases of the junction unmatched. The CDR3 contains 14 residues. DNA for the CDR3: TGCAGCGTTGGAAAGGGACAGGGTAAGGACGAGCAGTACTTC. This codes for CSVGKGQGKDEQYF.

The chain combines TRBV7-2 with TRBJ2-1, with 8 bases lining up with TRBD1. CDR3 length: 15 residues. CDR1 and CDR2 (germline): SGHTA, FQGNSA. V trimming: 5 bases; J trimming: 6 bases; junction bases outside the gene matches: 9. In DNA form, the CDR3 reads TGTGCCAGCAGCCCTCGACAGGGGAAAATCAATGAGCAGTTCTTC. Encoded protein: CASSPRQGKINEQFF.

This chain links TRBV5-1 with TRBJ1-1, with unresolved D. Per the germline V gene, CDR1 is SGHRS and CDR2 is YFSETQ. This CDR3 has 12 amino acids. Trimming pared 0 bases from V and 7 bases from J, leaving 7 bases between. The CDR3 nucleotides read TGCGCCAGCAGCTTGGGACACCGTGAAGCTTTCTTT. It is translated as CASSLGHREAFF.

The rearrangement joins TRBV5-6 to TRBJ1-2; perhaps TRBD1 as D (5 bases). Trimming shortened V by 3 bases and J by 4 bases, and 13 bases separated the two germline ends. From germline, CDR1 is SGHDT and CDR2 YYEEEE. The CDR3 is made up of 14 amino acids. In DNA, the CDR3 is TGTGCCAGCAGCTCGCTGACAGAGAGCTATGGCTACACCTTC. It is translated as CASSSLTESYGYTF.

The gene calls are TRBV7-9 and TRBJ2-3, with TRBD2 identical over 12 bases. This CDR3 is built from 15 residues. Germline V gene data show CDR1 as SEHNR and CDR2 as FQNEAQ (reference sequence). J was trimmed by 5 bases and V by 3 bases; bases with no gene match: 3. The CDR3 here is CASSLGLAGLDTQYF. The CDR3 DNA sequence: TGTGCCAGCAGCTTGGGACTAGCGGGTTTAGATACGCAGTATTTT.

The chain links TRBV18 to TRBJ2-7; 9 bases align to TRBD2. V was clipped by 4 bases and J by 6 bases; unmatched bases: 7. This CDR3 is built from 14 residues. In germline, CDR1 is KGHSH, CDR2 LQKENI. This CDR3 is CASSQIAGASEQYF. CDR3 nucleotide sequence: TGTGCCAGCTCACAGATAGCGGGAGCGTCCGAGCAGTACTTC.

The V gene is TRBV5-4, the J gene TRBJ1-1; no firm D call. CDR3 length: 12 amino acids. Trimming left V 4 bases short and J 4 bases short, with 8 bases between. Germline V gene data show CDR1 as SGHNT and CDR2 as YYREEE (reference sequence). The DNA for the CDR3 is TGTGCCAGCAGCCTGGACGGCACTGAAGCTTTCTTT. The encoded protein is CASSLDGTEAFF.

This clone was counted a single time. V and J are TRBV5-1 and TRBJ2-3, with D perhaps TRBD2 (6 bases). The CDR3 runs to 16 residues. The germline CDR1 and CDR2 sequences are SGHRS and YFSETQ. V lost 0 bases, J lost 4 bases, and 15 bases lay in between. As DNA, the CDR3 is TGCGCCAGCAGCTTGGCCGCGGGACTGCCTTCAGATACGCAGTATTTT. Protein product: CASSLAAGLPSDTQYF.

V and J are TRBV3-1 (or the pseudogene TRBV3-2) and TRBJ2-5, with D possibly matching TRBD2 (6 bases). CDR3 length: 18 amino acids. Trimming stripped 1 base from V and 5 bases from J, with 23 bases between. The germline V gene encodes CDR1 LGHDT and CDR2 YNNKEL (reference sequence). The CDR3 DNA follows: TGTGCCAGCAGCCAAGGACTACTAGCCTCGGGTGTTTGGGAGACCCAGTACTTC. This translates into CASSQGLLASGVWETQYF.

The rearrangement links TRBV9 to TRBJ1-2; no clear D. Trimming removed 0 bases from V and 4 bases from J, with 7 bases in between. Germline V gene data show CDR1 as SGDLS and CDR2 as YYNGEE. The CDR3 length is 13 residues. The CDR3 bases are TGTGCCAGCAGCGTAGAGTCCGGCTATGGCTACACCTTC. Its protein is CASSVESGYGYTF.